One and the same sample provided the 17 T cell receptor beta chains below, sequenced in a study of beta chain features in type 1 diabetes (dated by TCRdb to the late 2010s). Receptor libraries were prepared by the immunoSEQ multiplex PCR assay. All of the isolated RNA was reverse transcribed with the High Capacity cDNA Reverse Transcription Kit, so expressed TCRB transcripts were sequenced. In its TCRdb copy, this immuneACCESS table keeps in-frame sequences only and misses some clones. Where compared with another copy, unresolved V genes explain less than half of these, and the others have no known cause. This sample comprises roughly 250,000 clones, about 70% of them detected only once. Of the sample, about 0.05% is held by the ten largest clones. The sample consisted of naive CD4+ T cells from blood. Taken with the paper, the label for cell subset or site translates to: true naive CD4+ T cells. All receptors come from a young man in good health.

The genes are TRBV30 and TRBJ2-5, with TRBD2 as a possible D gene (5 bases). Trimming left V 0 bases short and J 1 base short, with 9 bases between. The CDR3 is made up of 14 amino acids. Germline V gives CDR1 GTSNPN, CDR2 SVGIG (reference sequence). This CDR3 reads CAWSVLGFQETQYF. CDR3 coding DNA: TGTGCCTGGAGTGTACTAGGATTCCAAGAGACCCAGTACTTC.

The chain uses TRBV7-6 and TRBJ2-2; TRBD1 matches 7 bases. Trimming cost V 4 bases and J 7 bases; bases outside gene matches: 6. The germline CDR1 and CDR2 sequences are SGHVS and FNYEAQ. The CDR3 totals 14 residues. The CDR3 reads CASSSRQGGGELFF. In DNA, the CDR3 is TGTGCCAGCAGCTCCCGACAGGGCGGCGGGGAGCTGTTTTTT.

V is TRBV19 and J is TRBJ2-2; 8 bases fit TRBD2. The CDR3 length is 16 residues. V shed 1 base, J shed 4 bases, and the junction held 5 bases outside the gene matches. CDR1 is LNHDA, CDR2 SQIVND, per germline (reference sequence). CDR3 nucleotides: TGTGCCAGTAGTATAGTAAGCGGGAGTAGCACCGGGGAGCTGTTTTTT. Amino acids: CASSIVSGSSTGELFF.

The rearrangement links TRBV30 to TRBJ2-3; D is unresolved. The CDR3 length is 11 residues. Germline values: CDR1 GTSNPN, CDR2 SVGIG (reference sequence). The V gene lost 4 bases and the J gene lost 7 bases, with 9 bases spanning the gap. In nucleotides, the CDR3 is TGTGCCTGGATGTCCGGGTATACGCAGTATTTT. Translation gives CAWMSGYTQYF.

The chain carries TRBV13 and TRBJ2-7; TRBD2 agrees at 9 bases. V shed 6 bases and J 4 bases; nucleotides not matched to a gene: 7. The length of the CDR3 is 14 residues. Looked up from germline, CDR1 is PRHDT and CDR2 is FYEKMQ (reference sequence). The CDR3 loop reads CASRIAGEQYEQYF. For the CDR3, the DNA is TGTGCCAGCAGAATAGCGGGAGAACAGTACGAGCAGTACTTC. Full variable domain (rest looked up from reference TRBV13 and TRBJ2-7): AAGVIQSPRHLIKEKRETATLKCYPIPRHDTVYWYQQGPGQDPQFLISFYEKMQSDKGSIPDRFSAQQFSDYHSELNMSSLELGDSALYFCASRIAGEQYEQYFGPGTRLTVT.

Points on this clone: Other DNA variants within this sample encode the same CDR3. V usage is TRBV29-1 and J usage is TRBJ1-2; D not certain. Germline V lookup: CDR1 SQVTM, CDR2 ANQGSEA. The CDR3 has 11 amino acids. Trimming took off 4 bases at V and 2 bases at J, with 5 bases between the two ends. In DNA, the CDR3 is TGCAGCGTTGGAGAAAACTATGGCTACACCTTC. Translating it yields CSVGENYGYTF.

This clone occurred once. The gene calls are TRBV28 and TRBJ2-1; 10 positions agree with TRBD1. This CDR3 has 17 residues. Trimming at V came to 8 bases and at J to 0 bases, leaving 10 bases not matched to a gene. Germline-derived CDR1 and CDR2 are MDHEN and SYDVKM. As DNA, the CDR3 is TGTGCCAGCTTAAACGCCGGGACAGGGGACTCCTACAATGAGCAGTTCTTC. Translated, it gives CASLNAGTGDSYNEQFF.

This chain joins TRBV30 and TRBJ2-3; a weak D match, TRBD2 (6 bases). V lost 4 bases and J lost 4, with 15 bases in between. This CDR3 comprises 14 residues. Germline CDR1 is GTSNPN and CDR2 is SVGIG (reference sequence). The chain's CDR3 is CAWTDTGGADTQYF. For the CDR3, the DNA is TGTGCCTGGACGGACACCGGAGGGGCAGATACGCAGTATTTT.

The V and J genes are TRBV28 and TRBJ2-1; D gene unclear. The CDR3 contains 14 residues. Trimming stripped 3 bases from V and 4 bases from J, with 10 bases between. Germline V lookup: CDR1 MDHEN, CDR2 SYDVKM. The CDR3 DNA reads TGTGCCAGCAGTTTCTCCGTCTCATACAATGAGCAGTTCTTC. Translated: CASSFSVSYNEQFF.

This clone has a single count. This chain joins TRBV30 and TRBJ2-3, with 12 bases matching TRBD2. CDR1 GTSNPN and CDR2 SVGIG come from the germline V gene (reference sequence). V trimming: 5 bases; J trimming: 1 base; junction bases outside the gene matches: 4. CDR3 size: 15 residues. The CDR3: CAWGLAGGRTDTQYF. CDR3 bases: TGTGCCTGGGGTCTAGCGGGAGGGCGCACAGATACGCAGTATTTT.

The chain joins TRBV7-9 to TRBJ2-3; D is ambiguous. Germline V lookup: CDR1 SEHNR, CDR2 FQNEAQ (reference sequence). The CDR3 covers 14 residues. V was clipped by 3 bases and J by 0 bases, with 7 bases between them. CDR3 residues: CASSFRVSTDTQYF. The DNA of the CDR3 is TGTGCCAGCAGCTTCCGGGTCAGCACAGATACGCAGTATTTT.

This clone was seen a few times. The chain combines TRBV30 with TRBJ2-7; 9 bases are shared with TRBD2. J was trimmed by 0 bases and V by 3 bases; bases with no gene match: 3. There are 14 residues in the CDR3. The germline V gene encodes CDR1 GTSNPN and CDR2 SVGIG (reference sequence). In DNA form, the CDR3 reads TGTGCCTGGAGCAGCGGGAGGTTCTCCTACGAGCAGTACTTC. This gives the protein CAWSSGRFSYEQYF.

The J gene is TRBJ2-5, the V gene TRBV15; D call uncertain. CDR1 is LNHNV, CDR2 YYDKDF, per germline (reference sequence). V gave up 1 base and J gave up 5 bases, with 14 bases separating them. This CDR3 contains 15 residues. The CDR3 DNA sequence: TGTGCCACCAGCAGAGGGCCTGGCCAAGAGGAGACCCAGTACTTC. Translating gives CATSRGPGQEETQYF.

The CDR3 loop is CASSANGLGNTIYF. The CDR3 nucleotides read TGTGCCAGCAGTGCGAATGGACTGGGGAACACCATATATTTT. The V and J genes are TRBV9 and TRBJ1-3; D gene uncertain. Trimming left V 5 bases short and J 7 bases short, with 16 bases between. Germline V gene lookup returns CDR1 SGDLS and CDR2 YYNGEE. The CDR3 spans 14 residues.

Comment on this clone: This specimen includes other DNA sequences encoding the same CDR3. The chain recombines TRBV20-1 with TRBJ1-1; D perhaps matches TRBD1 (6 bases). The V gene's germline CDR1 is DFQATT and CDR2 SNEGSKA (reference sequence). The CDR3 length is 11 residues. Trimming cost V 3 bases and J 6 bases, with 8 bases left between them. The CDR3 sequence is CSASRTAEAFF. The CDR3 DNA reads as TGCAGTGCTAGTAGGACAGCTGAAGCTTTCTTT.

DNA of the CDR3: TGTGCCTGTCCCGGGACAGGGGGAAGCAATGAGCAGTTCTTC. It is translated as CACPGTGGSNEQFF. J is TRBJ2-1 and V is TRBV30; TRBD1 agrees at 11 bases. Per germline, CDR1 GTSNPN and CDR2 SVGIG (reference sequence). The CDR3 consists of 14 residues. Losses at the gene ends were 6 bases for V and 6 bases for J; bases not matched to a gene: 7.

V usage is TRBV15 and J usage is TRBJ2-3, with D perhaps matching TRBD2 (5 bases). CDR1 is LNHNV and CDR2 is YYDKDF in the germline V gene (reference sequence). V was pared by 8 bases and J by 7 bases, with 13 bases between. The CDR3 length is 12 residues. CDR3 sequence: CATRDPSHTQYF. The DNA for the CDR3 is TGTGCCACCCGGGATCCATCTCATACGCAGTATTTT.